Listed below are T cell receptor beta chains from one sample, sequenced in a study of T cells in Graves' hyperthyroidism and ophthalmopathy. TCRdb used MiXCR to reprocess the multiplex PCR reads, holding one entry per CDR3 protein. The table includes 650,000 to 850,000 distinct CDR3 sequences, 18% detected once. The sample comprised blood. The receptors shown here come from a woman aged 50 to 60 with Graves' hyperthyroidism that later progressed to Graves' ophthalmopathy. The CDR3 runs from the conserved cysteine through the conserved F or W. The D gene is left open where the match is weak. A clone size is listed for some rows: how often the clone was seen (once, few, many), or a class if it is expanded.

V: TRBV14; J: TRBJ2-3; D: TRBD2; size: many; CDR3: CASSPTSGGVTDTQYF; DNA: TGTGCCAGCAGCCCGACTAGCGGGGGTGTCACAGATACGCAGTATTTT
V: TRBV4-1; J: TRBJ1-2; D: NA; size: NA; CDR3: CASSQVLAANLAVGGYTF; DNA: TGCGCCAGCAGCCAAGTCCTGGCAGCTAACTTAGCGGTGGGTGGCTACACCTTC
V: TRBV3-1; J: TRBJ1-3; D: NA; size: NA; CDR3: CASSQQQGGGNTIYF; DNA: TGTGCCAGCAGCCAACAACAGGGTGGTGGAAACACCATATATTTT
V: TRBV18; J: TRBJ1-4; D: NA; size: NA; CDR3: CASSPPTDYSTNEKLFF; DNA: TGTGCCAGCTCACCACCAACAGACTATTCAACTAATGAAAAACTGTTTTTT
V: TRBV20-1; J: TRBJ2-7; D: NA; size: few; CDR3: CSASFGSSSYEQYF; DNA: TGCAGTGCTAGCTTCGGCAGTTCCTCCTACGAGCAGTACTTC
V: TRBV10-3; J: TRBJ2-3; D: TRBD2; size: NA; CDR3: CATRTSGRTGDTQYF; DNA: TGTGCCACCCGGACTAGCGGGAGAACTGGCGATACGCAGTATTTT
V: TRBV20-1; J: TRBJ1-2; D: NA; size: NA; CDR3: CSARDRRIANYGYTF; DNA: TGCAGTGCTAGAGATAGGCGAATAGCTAACTATGGCTACACCTTC
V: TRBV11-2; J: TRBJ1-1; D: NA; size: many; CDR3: CATQLNTEAFF; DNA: TGTGCCACCCAGCTAAACACTGAAGCTTTCTTT
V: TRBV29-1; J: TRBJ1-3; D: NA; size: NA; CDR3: CSVTIYSVSGNTIYF; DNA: TGCAGCGTCACTATATACAGCGTCTCTGGAAACACCATATATTTT
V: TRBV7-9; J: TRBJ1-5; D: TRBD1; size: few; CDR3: CASSKSMTGENSNQPQHF; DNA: TGTGCCAGCAGCAAGAGCATGACAGGGGAGAATAGCAATCAGCCCCAGCATTTT
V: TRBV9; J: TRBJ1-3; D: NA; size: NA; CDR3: CASSVDYLMSGNTIYF; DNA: TGTGCCAGCAGCGTAGACTACTTAATGTCTGGAAACACCATATATTTT
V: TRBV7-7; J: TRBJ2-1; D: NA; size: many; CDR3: CASSPRGEGWDEQFF; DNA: TGTGCTAGCAGCCCGCGGGGCGAGGGCTGGGATGAGCAGTTCTTC
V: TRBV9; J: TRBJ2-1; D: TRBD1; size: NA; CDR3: CASSDGQDTNNEQFF; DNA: TGTGCCAGCAGCGACGGACAGGACACCAACAATGAGCAGTTCTTC
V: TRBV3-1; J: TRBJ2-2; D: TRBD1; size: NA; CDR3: CASSRGTGYTGELFF; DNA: TGTGCCAGCAGCCGAGGGACAGGATACACCGGGGAGCTGTTTTTT
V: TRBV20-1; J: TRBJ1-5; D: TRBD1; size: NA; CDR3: CSARGTGAQPQHF; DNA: TGCAGTGCTAGAGGGACAGGGGCTCAGCCCCAGCATTTT
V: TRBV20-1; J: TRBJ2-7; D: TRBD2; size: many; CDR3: CSANQPRGGGYEQYF; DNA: TGCAGTGCCAACCAACCGCGGGGGGGCGGGTACGAGCAGTACTTC
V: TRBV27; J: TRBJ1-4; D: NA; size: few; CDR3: CASRIATNENLFF; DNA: TGTGCCAGCCGCATAGCAACTAATGAAAACCTGTTTTTT
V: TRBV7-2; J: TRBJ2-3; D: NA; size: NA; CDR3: CASSPRWTVTDTQYF; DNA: TGTGCCAGCAGCCCTAGGTGGACAGTCACAGATACGCAGTATTTT
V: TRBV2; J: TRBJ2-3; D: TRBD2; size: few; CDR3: CASSRASGGITNTQYF; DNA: TGTGCCAGCAGTCGGGCTAGCGGGGGTATAACGAATACGCAGTATTTT
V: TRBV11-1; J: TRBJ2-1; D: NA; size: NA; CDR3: CPSSIAGNEQFF; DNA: TGTCCCAGCAGCATCGCAGGGAATGAGCAGTTCTTC